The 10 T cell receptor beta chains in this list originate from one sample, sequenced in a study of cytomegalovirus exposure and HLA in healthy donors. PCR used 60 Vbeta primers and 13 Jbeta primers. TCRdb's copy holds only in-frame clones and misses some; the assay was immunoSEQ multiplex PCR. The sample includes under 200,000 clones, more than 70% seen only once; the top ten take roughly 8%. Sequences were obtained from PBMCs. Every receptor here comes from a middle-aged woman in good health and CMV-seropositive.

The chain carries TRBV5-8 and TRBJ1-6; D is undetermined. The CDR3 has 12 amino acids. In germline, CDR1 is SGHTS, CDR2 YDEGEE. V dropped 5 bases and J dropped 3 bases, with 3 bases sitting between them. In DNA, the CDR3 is TGTGCCAGCAGTAACTATAATTCACCCCTCCACTTT. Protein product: CASSNYNSPLHF.

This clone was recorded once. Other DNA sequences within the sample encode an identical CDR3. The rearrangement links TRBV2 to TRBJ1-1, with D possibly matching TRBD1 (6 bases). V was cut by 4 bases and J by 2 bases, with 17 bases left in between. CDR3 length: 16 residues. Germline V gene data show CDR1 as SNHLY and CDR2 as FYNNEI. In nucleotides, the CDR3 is TGTGCCAGCAGTGGACAGGCGTCCAATTTAAACACTGAAGCTTTCTTT. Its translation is CASSGQASNLNTEAFF.

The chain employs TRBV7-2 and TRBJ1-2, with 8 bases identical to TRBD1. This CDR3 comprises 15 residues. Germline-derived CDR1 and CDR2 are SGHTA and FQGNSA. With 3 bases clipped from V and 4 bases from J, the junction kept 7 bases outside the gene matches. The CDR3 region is CASSFPQGAGYGYTF. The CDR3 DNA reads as TGTGCCAGCAGCTTCCCCCAGGGGGCGGGCTATGGCTACACCTTC.

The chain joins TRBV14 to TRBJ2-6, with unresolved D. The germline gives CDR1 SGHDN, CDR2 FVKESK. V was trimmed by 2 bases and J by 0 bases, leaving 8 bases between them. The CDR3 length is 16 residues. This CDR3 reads CASSQRSSSGANVLTF. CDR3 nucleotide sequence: TGTGCCAGCAGCCAACGGTCGTCCTCTGGGGCCAACGTCCTGACTTTC.

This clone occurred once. The CDR3 DNA reads as TGTGCCAGCAGTGAGCAGGGGCTCTACAGCAATGAGCAGTTCTTC. Its translation is CASSEQGLYSNEQFF. The rearrangement uses TRBV2 and TRBJ2-1; possibly TRBD1 for D (6 bases). The V end lost 3 bases, the J end lost 6 bases, and 15 bases lay between the germline ends. The CDR3 extends over 15 amino acids. Germline values: CDR1 SNHLY, CDR2 FYNNEI.

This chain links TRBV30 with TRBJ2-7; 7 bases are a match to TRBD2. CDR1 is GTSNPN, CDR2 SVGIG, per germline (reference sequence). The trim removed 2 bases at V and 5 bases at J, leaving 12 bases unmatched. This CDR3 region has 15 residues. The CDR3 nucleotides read TGTGCCTGGAGTCGGCGGGGCGGGAGAACAGACGAGCAGTACTTC. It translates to CAWSRRGGRTDEQYF. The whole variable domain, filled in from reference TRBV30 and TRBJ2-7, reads SQTIHQWPATLVQPVGSPLSLECTVEGTSNPNLYWYRQAAGRGLQLLFYSVGIGQISSEVPQNLSASRPQDRQFILSSKKLLLSDSGFYLCAWSRRGGRTDEQYFGPGTRLTVT.

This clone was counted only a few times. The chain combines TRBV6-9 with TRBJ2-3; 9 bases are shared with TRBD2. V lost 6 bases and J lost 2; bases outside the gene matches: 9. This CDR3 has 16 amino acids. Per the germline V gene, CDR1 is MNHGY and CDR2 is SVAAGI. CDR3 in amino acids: CASRETSGQFTDTQYF. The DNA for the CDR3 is TGTGCCAGCAGGGAGACTAGCGGACAATTCACAGATACGCAGTATTTT.

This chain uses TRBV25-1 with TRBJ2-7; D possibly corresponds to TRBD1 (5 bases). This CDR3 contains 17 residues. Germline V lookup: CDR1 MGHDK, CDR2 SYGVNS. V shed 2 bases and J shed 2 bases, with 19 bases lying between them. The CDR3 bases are TGTGCCAGCAGTGAACCCAGACAGTTCTTACCTCCCTACGAGCAGTACTTC. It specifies CASSEPRQFLPPYEQYF.

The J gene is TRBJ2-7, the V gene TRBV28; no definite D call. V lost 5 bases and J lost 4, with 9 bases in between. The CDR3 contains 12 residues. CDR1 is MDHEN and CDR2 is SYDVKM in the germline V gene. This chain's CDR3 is CASSIRRYEQYF. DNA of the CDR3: TGTGCCAGCAGTATTCGGCGGTACGAGCAGTACTTC.

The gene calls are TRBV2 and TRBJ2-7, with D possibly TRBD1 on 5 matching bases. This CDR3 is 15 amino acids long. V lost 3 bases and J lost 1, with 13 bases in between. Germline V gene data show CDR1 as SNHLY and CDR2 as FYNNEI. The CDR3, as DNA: TGTGCCAGCAGTGATCCCCCGAAGGGGTCCTACGAGCAGTACTTC. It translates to CASSDPPKGSYEQYF.